Below, 9 T cell receptor beta chains from the same sample are listed, as sequenced in a study of OX40 agonist ivuxolimab in advanced cancers. Sequencing was performed with immunoSEQ multiplex PCR; in TCRdb, only in-frame clones are kept and a portion is missing. The table has 14,000 or so clones, 77% seen once. Sequences were derived from CD4+ or CD8+ T cells sorted from blood, sampled in a trial of the OX40 agonist ivuxolimab. All receptors derive from an adult with an advanced solid tumor such as melanoma, head and neck, liver or kidney cancer.

The chain combines TRBV27 with TRBJ2-7, with 9 positions matching TRBD2. In germline, CDR1 is MNHEY, CDR2 SMNVEV (reference sequence). V shed 2 bases and J 5 bases; nucleotides not matched to a gene: 4. CDR3 length: 14 residues. Written as DNA, the CDR3 is TGTGCCAGCAGTTTACGAGGGACTAGCAACGAGCAGTACTTC. Translating it yields CASSLRGTSNEQYF.

This clone was recorded a few times. This chain links TRBV28 with TRBJ1-5; 10 bases agree with TRBD1. The CDR3 spans 13 residues. The V segment lost 6 bases and the J segment 9 bases; nucleotides outside the gene matches: 5. Germline V gene data show CDR1 as MDHEN and CDR2 as SYDVKM. The CDR3 loop is CASSWDRGGPQHF. The CDR3 bases are TGTGCCAGCAGCTGGGACAGGGGAGGGCCCCAGCATTTT.

Worth noting for this clone: One end of the junction does not line up with germline, which may come from a read error. The chain links TRBV10-3 to TRBJ2-3, with 10 bases identical to TRBD2. Germline V gene data show CDR1 as ENHRY and CDR2 as SYGVKD. The CDR3 spans 14 residues. The CDR3 DNA sequence: TGTGCCATCAATGAGCGGGAGGGGGCAGATACGCAGTATTTT. It translates to CAINEREGADTQYF.

This chain uses TRBV2 with TRBJ1-1, with no clear D. The CDR3 has 12 amino acids. V lost 4 bases, J lost 1 base, and 4 bases lay in between. Germline-derived CDR1 and CDR2 are SNHLY and FYNNEI. CDR3 region: CASSVENTEAFF. The CDR3 DNA follows: TGTGCCAGCAGTGTCGAGAACACTGAAGCTTTCTTT. The whole variable domain, remainder taken from reference TRBV2 and TRBJ1-1, is EPEVTQTPSHQVTQMGQEVILRCVPISNHLYFYWYRQILGQKVEFLVSFYNNEISEKSEIFDDQFSVERPDGSNFTLKIRSTKLEDSAMYFCASSVENTEAFFGQGTRLTVV.

The genes are TRBV2 and TRBJ1-1, with TRBD1 as a possible D gene (5 bases). The V end was cut by 8 bases, the J end by 4 bases, with 11 bases between. CDR1 and CDR2 (germline): SNHLY, FYNNEI. The CDR3 sequence is 12 residues long. This chain's CDR3 is CASGGSGTEAFF. CDR3 nucleotide sequence: TGTGCCAGCGGGGGATCGGGCACTGAAGCTTTCTTT.

The chain carries TRBV11-3 and TRBJ2-5, with TRBD1 matching 7 bases. In germline, CDR1 is SGHNT, CDR2 YENEEA. The CDR3 is made up of 15 amino acids. Trimming took 6 bases from V and 2 from J; bases not matched to a gene: 9. CDR3 in amino acids: CASSRTGDVQETQYF. CDR3 nucleotides: TGTGCCAGCAGTCGAACAGGGGACGTACAAGAGACCCAGTACTTC. Combining the CDR3 with reference TRBV11-3 and TRBJ2-5 gives the whole variable domain EAGVVQSPRYKIIEKKQPVAFWCNPISGHNTLYWYLQNLGQGPELLIRYENEEAVDDSQLPKDRFSAERLKGVDSTLKIQPAELGDSAVYLCASSRTGDVQETQYFGPGTRLLVL.

The CDR3 sequence: CSVTGVNEQFF. The DNA for the CDR3 is TGCAGTGTCACAGGGGTCAATGAGCAGTTCTTC. V usage is TRBV20-1 and J usage is TRBJ2-1, with 7 bases lining up with TRBD1. V dropped 7 bases and J dropped 6; count of bases not matched to a gene: 3. The CDR3 totals 11 residues. The germline V gene encodes CDR1 DFQATT and CDR2 SNEGSKA (reference sequence).

The rearrangement joins TRBV14 to TRBJ2-3, with D tentatively TRBD2 (5 bases). The CDR3 consists of 15 residues. V was cut by 0 bases and J by 4 bases, with 11 bases left in between. Germline lookup yields CDR1 SGHDN and CDR2 FVKESK. The CDR3 loop is CASSQDGPRADTQYF. The DNA for the CDR3 is TGTGCCAGCAGCCAAGACGGACCGAGGGCAGATACGCAGTATTTT.

The chain combines TRBV4-1 with TRBJ2-5; D is possibly TRBD1 (6 bases). Looked up from germline, CDR1 is MGHRA and CDR2 is YSYEKL. V lost 4 bases, J lost 2 bases, and 14 bases lay in between. The length of the CDR3 is 15 residues. The CDR3 region is CASSRVQGPQETQYF. The CDR3 DNA sequence: TGCGCCAGCAGCCGCGTACAGGGCCCGCAAGAGACCCAGTACTTC.